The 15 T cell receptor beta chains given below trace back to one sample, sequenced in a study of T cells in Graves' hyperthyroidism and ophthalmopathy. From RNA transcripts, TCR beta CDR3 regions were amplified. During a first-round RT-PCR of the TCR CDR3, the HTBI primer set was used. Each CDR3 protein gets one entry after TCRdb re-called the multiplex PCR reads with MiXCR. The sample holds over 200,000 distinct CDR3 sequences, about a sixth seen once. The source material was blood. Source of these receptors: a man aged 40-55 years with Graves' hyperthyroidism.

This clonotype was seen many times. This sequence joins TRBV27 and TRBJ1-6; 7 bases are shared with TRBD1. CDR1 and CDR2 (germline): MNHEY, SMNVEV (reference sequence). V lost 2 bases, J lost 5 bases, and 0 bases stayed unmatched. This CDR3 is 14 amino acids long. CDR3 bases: TGTGCCAGCAGTTTAGGGACAGATAATTCACCCCTCCACTTT. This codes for CASSLGTDNSPLHF.

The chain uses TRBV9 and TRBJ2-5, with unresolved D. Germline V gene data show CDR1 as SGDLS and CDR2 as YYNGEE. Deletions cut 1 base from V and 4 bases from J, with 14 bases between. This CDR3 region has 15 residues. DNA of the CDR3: TGTGCCAGCAGCGTATCGGACGGAAGCCGAGAGACCCAGTACTTC. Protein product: CASSVSDGSRETQYF.

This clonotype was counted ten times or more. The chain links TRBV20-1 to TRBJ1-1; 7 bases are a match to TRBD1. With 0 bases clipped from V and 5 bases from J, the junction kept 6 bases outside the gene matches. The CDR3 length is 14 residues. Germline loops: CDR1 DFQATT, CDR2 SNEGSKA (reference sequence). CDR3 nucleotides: TGCAGTGCTAGAGACTACAGGGGAGGAACTGAAGCTTTCTTT. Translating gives CSARDYRGGTEAFF.

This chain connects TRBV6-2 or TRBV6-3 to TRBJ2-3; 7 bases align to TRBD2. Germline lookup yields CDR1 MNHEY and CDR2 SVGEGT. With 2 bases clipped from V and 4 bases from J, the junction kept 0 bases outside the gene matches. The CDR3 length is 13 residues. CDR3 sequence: CASSYTSADTQYF. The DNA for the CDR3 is TGTGCCAGCAGTTACACTAGCGCAGATACGCAGTATTTT.

DNA of the CDR3: TGCGCCAGCAGCTTGGATGGACAGCCTTCTGGCTACACCTTC. It codes for CASSLDGQPSGYTF. The chain recombines TRBV5-1 with TRBJ1-2; TRBD1 is a possible D gene (6 bases). The CDR3 runs to 14 residues. Deletions cut 0 bases from V and 7 bases from J, with 13 bases between. Germline CDR1 is SGHRS and CDR2 is YFSETQ.

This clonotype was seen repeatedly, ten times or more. CDR3: CASSFFDRAGTQYF. The CDR3 DNA sequence: TGTGCCAGCAGTTTCTTTGACAGGGCGGGGACCCAGTACTTC. This rearrangement joins TRBV28 to TRBJ2-5, with TRBD1 matching 7 bases. Germline V lookup: CDR1 MDHEN, CDR2 SYDVKM. The CDR3 spans 14 residues. The ends lost 3 bases at V and 7 bases at J; junction bases unmatched: 8. Looking up the rest from reference TRBV28 and TRBJ2-5 gives the full variable domain: DVKVTQSSRYLVKRTGEKVFLECVQDMDHENMFWYRQDPGLGLRLIYFSYDVKMKEKGDIPEGYSVSREKKERFSLILESASTNQTSMYLCASSFFDRAGTQYFGPGTRLLVL.

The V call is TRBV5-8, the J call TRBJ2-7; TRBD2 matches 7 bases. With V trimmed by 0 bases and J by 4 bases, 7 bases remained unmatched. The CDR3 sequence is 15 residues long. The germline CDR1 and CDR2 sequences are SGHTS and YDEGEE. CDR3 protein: CASSLAGTTEYEQYF. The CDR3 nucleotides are TGTGCCAGCAGCTTGGCCGGGACTACCGAATACGAGCAGTACTTC.

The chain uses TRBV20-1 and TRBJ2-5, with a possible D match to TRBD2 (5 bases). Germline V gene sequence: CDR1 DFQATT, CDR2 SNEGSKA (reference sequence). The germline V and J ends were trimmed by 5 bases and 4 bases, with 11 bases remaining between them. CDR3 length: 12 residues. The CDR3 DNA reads TGCAGTGCTGGGAGAGGACGAGAGACCCAGTACTTC. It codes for CSAGRGRETQYF.

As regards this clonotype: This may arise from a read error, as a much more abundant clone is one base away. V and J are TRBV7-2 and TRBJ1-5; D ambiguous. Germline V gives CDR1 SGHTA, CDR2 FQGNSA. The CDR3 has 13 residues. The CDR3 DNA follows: TGTACCAGCAGGCCCGGTGGCAATCAGCCCCAGCGTTTT. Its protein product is CTSRPGGNQPQRF.

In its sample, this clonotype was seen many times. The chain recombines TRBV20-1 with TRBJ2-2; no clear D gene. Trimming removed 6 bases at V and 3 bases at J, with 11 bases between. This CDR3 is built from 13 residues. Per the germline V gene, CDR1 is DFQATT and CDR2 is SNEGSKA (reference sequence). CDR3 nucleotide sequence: TGCAGTGCCCTATTTGGGGACACCGGGGAGCTGTTTTTT. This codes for CSALFGDTGELFF.

The CDR3 here is CASSRGTSTIETQYF. The CDR3 DNA reads TGTGCCAGCAGTCGGGGTACTAGCACCATCGAGACCCAGTACTTC. The chain joins TRBV7-9 to TRBJ2-5; D is perhaps TRBD2 (6 bases). Looked up from germline, CDR1 is SEHNR and CDR2 is FQNEAQ (reference sequence). This CDR3 has 15 amino acids. V dropped 6 bases and J dropped 5 bases, with 19 bases sitting between them.

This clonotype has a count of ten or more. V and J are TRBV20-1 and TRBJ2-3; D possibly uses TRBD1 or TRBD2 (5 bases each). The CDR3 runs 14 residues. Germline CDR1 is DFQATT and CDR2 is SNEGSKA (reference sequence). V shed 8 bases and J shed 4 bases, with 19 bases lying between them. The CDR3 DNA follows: TGCAGTCCCAGCGAGGGGTCGGGGCCAGATACGCAGTATTTT. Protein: CSPSEGSGPDTQYF.

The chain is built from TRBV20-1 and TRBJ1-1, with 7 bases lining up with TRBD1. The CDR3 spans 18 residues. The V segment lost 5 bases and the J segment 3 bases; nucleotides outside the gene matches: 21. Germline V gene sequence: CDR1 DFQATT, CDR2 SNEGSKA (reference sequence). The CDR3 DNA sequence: TGCAGTGCTCGGTCCAGGGGGATGTGGGGGGCGCGAGACACTGAAGCTTTCTTT. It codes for CSARSRGMWGARDTEAFF.

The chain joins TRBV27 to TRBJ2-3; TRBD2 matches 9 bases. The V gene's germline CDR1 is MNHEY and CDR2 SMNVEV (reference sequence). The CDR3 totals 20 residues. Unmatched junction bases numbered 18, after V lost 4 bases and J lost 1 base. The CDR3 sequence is CASSSGRILSGSRRTDTQYF. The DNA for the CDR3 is TGTGCCAGCAGTTCGGGCAGGATTCTTAGCGGGAGCCGTCGCACAGATACGCAGTATTTT.

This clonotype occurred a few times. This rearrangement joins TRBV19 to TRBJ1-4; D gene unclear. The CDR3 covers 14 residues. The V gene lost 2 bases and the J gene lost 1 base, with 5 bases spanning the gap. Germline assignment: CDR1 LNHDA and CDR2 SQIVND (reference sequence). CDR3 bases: TGTGCCAGTAGTATACGGGAAACTAATGAAAAACTGTTTTTT. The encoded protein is CASSIRETNEKLFF.